Each of the 25 T cell receptor beta chains below was sequenced from the same sample in a study of cytomegalovirus exposure and HLA in healthy donors (dated by TCRdb to the late 2010s). The library came from the immunoSEQ multiplex PCR assay. A mixture of 60 forward primers for TCR Vbeta segments and 13 reverse primers for TCR Jbeta segments was used in the multiplex PCR. TCRdb's version of the immuneACCESS table is confined to in-frame rearrangements and falls short of the full clone set. An unresolved V gene accounts for under half of the shortfall where checked; the remainder is of unknown origin. This sample's table contains approximately 75,000 clones. Roughly 5% of the sample is taken by the ten largest. What was sequenced was PBMCs. These receptors came from a man aged 35 to 55 in good health and CMV-seronegative.

The DNA of the CDR3 is TGTGCCAGCAGCCCCGGGGGGGCGAACACTGAAGCTTTCTTT. It codes for CASSPGGANTEAFF. The chain combines TRBV11-3 with TRBJ1-1, with D possibly being TRBD1 (6 bases). Per germline, CDR1 SGHNT and CDR2 YENEEA. The CDR3 runs 14 residues. V gave up 5 bases and J gave up 1 base, with 11 bases separating them.

This sequence joins TRBV10-3 and TRBJ1-1; D not certain. The V and J ends lost 6 bases and 1 base respectively, with 15 bases between them. The CDR3 covers 15 residues. CDR1 is ENHRY, CDR2 SYGVKD, per germline. CDR3 sequence: CAIRTLAGQNTEAFF. DNA of the CDR3: TGTGCCATCAGGACACTCGCGGGCCAGAACACTGAAGCTTTCTTT.

The CDR3 reads CASSPEDYEQYF. The DNA of the CDR3 is TGTGCCAGCAGTCCCGAGGACTACGAGCAGTACTTC. This chain uses TRBV2 with TRBJ2-7, with D uncertain. Deletions cut 5 bases from V and 3 bases from J, with 8 bases between. The CDR3 consists of 12 residues. Germline CDR1 SNHLY, CDR2 FYNNEI.

This chain links TRBV10-3 with TRBJ2-1; TRBD2 matches at 13 bases. Germline assignment: CDR1 ENHRY and CDR2 SYGVKD. The junction had 10 bases not matched to a gene; V was cut back by 8 bases and J by 9 bases. The CDR3 runs to 15 residues. Here the CDR3 reads CAIGNGLAGDVEQFF. CDR3 coding DNA: TGTGCCATCGGGAATGGACTAGCGGGAGACGTTGAGCAGTTCTTC.

This chain uses TRBV7-2 with TRBJ2-2; 12 bases map to TRBD2. The CDR3 totals 15 residues. Looked up from germline, CDR1 is SGHTA and CDR2 is FQGNSA. The junction had 2 bases not matched to a gene; V was cut back by 6 bases and J by 3 bases. CDR3 loop: CASRPSGGDTGELFF. The CDR3 coding sequence is TGTGCCAGCAGACCTAGCGGGGGGGACACCGGGGAGCTGTTTTTT.

This chain uses TRBV6-1 with TRBJ2-7; the match to TRBD2 covers 13 bases. The germline gives CDR1 MNHNS, CDR2 SASEGT. The V gene end was trimmed by 11 bases and the J gene end by 12 bases; junction bases not matched to a gene: 13. This CDR3 is 13 amino acids long. The chain's CDR3 is CAEGGGTSGTRYF. The DNA for the CDR3 is TGTGCCGAGGGGGGTGGGACTAGCGGGACTCGGTACTTC.

This chain joins TRBV6-5 and TRBJ2-3; 7 nucleotides align to TRBD2. The CDR3 is 14 residues long. Germline V lookup: CDR1 MNHEY, CDR2 SVGAGI. The J segment lost 6 bases and the V segment lost 2 bases, leaving 5 bases of the junction unmatched. This CDR3 is CASSYGGDRDTQYF. For the CDR3, the DNA is TGTGCCAGCAGTTACGGGGGGGACCGGGATACGCAGTATTTT.

The chain employs TRBV9 and TRBJ1-6; D is ambiguous. Trimming took 10 bases from V and 4 from J, leaving 15 bases between them. This CDR3 is built from 14 residues. CDR1 is SGDLS, CDR2 YYNGEE, per germline. The DNA for the CDR3 is TGTGCCGGATCAGGCCGAAGTTATAATTCACCCCTCCACTTT. It is translated as CAGSGRSYNSPLHF.

CDR3 loop: CASSVRHSSTGELFF. For the CDR3, the DNA is TGTGCCAGCAGCGTGAGACACTCTTCCACCGGGGAGCTGTTTTTT. The chain uses TRBV6-1 and TRBJ2-2; D ambiguous. V dropped 6 bases and J dropped 4 bases, with 15 bases sitting between them. The CDR3 spans 15 residues. Germline CDR1 is MNHNS and CDR2 is SASEGT.

The chain uses TRBV25-1 and TRBJ1-5, with TRBD1 identical over 12 bases. V shed 3 bases and J 9 bases; nucleotides not matched to a gene: 15. The CDR3 consists of 18 residues. Looked up from germline, CDR1 is MGHDK and CDR2 is SYGVNS. The CDR3 DNA sequence: TGTGCCAGCAGTGAGCACTCCGCCGGGACAGGGGGCGACCGGCCCCAGCATTTT. Encoded protein: CASSEHSAGTGGDRPQHF.

This sequence joins TRBV7-9 and TRBJ2-7; TRBD1 aligns across 8 bases. In germline, CDR1 is SEHNR, CDR2 FQNEAQ (reference sequence). The V and J ends lost 5 bases and 4 bases, in that order; junction bases with no gene match: 10. The CDR3 is made up of 15 amino acids. The CDR3 spells CASSTPRGQAYEQYF. CDR3 sequence (DNA): TGTGCCAGCAGCACACCCCGGGGACAGGCGTACGAGCAGTACTTC.

This chain uses TRBV5-6 with TRBJ1-1; D is undetermined. The CDR3 loop spans 15 amino acids. CDR1 is SGHDT and CDR2 is YYEEEE in the germline V gene. V was shortened by 4 bases and J by 1 base, with 14 bases between the two germline ends. CDR3 nucleotides: TGTGCCAGCAGCCCCGATGATCCGGGGAACACTGAAGCTTTCTTT. Translating gives CASSPDDPGNTEAFF.

The V and J genes are TRBV10-3 and TRBJ2-3, with 8 bases identical to TRBD2. Germline loops: CDR1 ENHRY, CDR2 SYGVKD. Germline trimming cut 6 bases from V and 2 bases from J; bases unmatched to any gene: 7. This CDR3 is 15 amino acids long. CDR3 in amino acids: CAIRSGGGDTDTQYF. As DNA, the CDR3 is TGTGCCATCAGGTCGGGGGGGGGAGACACAGATACGCAGTATTTT.

The V and J genes are TRBV25-1 and TRBJ2-1; unclear D gene. The V gene lost 5 bases and the J gene lost 5 bases, with 22 bases spanning the gap. Germline CDR1 reads MGHDK; CDR2 reads SYGVNS. This CDR3 spans 17 amino acids. The CDR3 is CASSTSQRSSVDNEQFF. The CDR3 DNA sequence: TGTGCCAGCAGTACAAGTCAACGGTCCAGCGTGGACAATGAGCAGTTCTTC.

The J gene is TRBJ1-4, the V gene TRBV15; D perhaps matches TRBD1 (5 bases). This CDR3 has 15 amino acids. CDR1 LNHNV and CDR2 YYDKDF come from the germline V gene (reference sequence). With 7 bases removed from V and 3 bases from J, the gap between germline ends came to 15 bases. CDR3 sequence reads: CATNRGYRANEKLFF. The CDR3 region has the DNA TGTGCCACCAATCGGGGGTATCGGGCTAATGAAAAACTGTTTTTT. The variable domain in full, with the rest retrieved from reference TRBV15 and TRBJ1-4, is DAMVIQNPRYQVTQFGKPVTLSCSQTLNHNVMYWYQQKSSQAPKLLFHYYDKDFNNEADTPDNFQSRRPNTSFCFLDIRSPGLGDTAMYLCATNRGYRANEKLFFGSGTQLSVL.

This CDR3 is CASSQDPPGQISNQPQHF. DNA for the CDR3: TGTGCCAGCAGCCAAGACCCCCCGGGACAGATTAGCAATCAGCCCCAGCATTTT. The rearrangement uses TRBV4-2 and TRBJ1-5; 7 bases align to TRBD1. The CDR3 spans 18 residues. CDR1 is LGHNA, CDR2 YNFKEQ, per germline. V shed 0 bases, J shed 0 bases, and the junction held 8 bases outside the gene matches.

This chain joins TRBV6-5 and TRBJ2-1; D possibly corresponds to TRBD2 (6 bases). The germline CDR1 and CDR2 sequences are MNHEY and SVGAGI. V shed 8 bases and J shed 2 bases, with 13 bases lying between them. The CDR3 has 14 residues. The CDR3 DNA is TGTGCCAGCGTTAGCGGAGGGACCTACAATGAGCAGTTCTTC. Its translation is CASVSGGTYNEQFF.

The rearrangement links TRBV18 to TRBJ1-1, with D possibly matching TRBD1 (5 bases). V was pared by 4 bases and J by 3 bases, with 12 bases between. Germline V gene sequence: CDR1 KGHSH, CDR2 LQKENI. This CDR3 has 14 amino acids. The CDR3 DNA sequence: TGTGCCAGCTCACGGACCAGGGTCGACACTGAAGCTTTCTTT. It encodes CASSRTRVDTEAFF.

The chain carries TRBV5-1 and TRBJ2-7; 9 bases are a match to TRBD2. Germline-derived CDR1 and CDR2 are SGHRS and YFSETQ. The CDR3 spans 15 residues. With V trimmed by 4 bases and J by 3 bases, 8 bases remained unmatched. CDR3 loop: CASSELSGSLYEQYF. For the CDR3, the DNA is TGCGCCAGCAGCGAACTTAGCGGGAGCCTCTACGAGCAGTACTTC.

The chain couples TRBV5-1 to TRBJ1-1, with no clear D. This CDR3 is 14 amino acids long. Deletions cut 5 bases from V and 5 bases from J, with 16 bases between. The germline V gene has CDR1 SGHRS and CDR2 YFSETQ. The CDR3 protein is CASRVTTRRTEAFF. CDR3 coding DNA: TGCGCCAGCAGGGTCACAACTCGGAGGACTGAAGCTTTCTTT.

The chain is built from TRBV28 and TRBJ2-7; 7 nucleotides agree with TRBD1. The CDR3 covers 14 residues. V was pared by 6 bases and J by 3 bases, with 8 bases of the junction left unmatched. The germline V gene encodes CDR1 MDHEN and CDR2 SYDVKM. CDR3 loop: CASREGAGIYEQYF. The CDR3 nucleotides are TGTGCCAGCAGAGAGGGGGCTGGAATCTACGAGCAGTACTTC.

The rearrangement links TRBV28 to TRBJ2-7, with 7 positions matching TRBD1. The junction had 12 bases not matched to a gene; V was cut back by 4 bases and J by 3 bases. CDR1 MDHEN and CDR2 SYDVKM come from the germline V gene. CDR3 length: 16 amino acids. The CDR3 bases are TGTGCCAGCAGTTCTATACAGGGGCTAGTAGGCTACGAGCAGTACTTC. Translation: CASSSIQGLVGYEQYF.

The chain links TRBV11-3 to TRBJ2-3; D might be TRBD2 (6 bases). From germline, CDR1 is SGHNT and CDR2 YENEEA. The CDR3 sequence is 15 residues long. Trimming removed 4 bases at V and 5 bases at J, with 16 bases between. The CDR3 coding sequence is TGTGCCAGCAGCTCAGGGACTTTCGAAGGAGATACGCAGTATTTT. This codes for CASSSGTFEGDTQYF.

The chain employs TRBV4-3 and TRBJ1-5, with unresolved D. CDR1 and CDR2 (germline): LGHNA, YSLEER. V lost 0 bases to trimming and J lost 0 bases, with 6 bases between them. This CDR3 is built from 15 residues. CDR3 sequence: CASSQDGLSNQPQHF. The CDR3 DNA reads as TGCGCCAGCAGCCAAGATGGCCTTAGCAATCAGCCCCAGCATTTT.

This chain links TRBV29-1 with TRBJ2-3, with TRBD2 matching 8 bases. This CDR3 has 14 residues. Germline V CDR1 and CDR2: SQVTM, ANQGSEA. With 5 bases clipped from V and 2 bases from J, the junction kept 6 bases outside the gene matches. CDR3 sequence reads: CSVPLAENTDTQYF. The DNA of the CDR3 is TGCAGCGTTCCACTAGCGGAGAACACAGATACGCAGTATTTT.